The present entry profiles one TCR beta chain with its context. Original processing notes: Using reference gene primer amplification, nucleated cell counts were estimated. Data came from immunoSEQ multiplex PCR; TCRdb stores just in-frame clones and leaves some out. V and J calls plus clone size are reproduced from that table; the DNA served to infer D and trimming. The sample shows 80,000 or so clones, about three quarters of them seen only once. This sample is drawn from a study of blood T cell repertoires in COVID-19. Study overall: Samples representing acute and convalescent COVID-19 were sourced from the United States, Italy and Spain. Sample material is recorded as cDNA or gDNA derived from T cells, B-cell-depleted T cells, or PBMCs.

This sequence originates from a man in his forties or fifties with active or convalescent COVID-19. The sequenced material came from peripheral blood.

The CDR3 DNA reads as TGTGCCTGGAGTATGACAGGGGGCTGGGATGAGCAGTTCTTC. Translation: CAWSMTGGWDEQFF. The chain couples TRBV30 to TRBJ2-1; the match to TRBD1 covers 10 bases. CDR3 length equals 14 residues. Germline V gene lookup returns CDR1 GTSNPN and CDR2 SVGIG (reference sequence). Trimming at V came to 2 bases and at J to 8 bases, leaving 6 bases not matched to a gene.